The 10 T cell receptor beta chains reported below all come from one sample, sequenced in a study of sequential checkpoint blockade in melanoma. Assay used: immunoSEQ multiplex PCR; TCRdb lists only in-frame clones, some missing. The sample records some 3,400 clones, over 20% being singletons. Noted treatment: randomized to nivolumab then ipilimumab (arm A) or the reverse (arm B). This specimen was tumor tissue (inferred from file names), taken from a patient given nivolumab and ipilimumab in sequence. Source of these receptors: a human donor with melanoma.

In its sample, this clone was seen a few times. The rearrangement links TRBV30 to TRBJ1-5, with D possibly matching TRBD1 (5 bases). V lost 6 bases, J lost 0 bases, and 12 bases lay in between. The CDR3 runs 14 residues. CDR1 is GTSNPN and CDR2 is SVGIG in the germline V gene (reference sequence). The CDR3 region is CACSKTDSNQPQHF. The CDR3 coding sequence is TGTGCCTGCTCCAAGACAGATAGCAATCAGCCCCAGCATTTT.

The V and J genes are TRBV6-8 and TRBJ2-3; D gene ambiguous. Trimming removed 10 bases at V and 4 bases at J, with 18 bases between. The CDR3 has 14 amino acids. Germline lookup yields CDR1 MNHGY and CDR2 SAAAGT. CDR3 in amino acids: CAISGGLVADTQYF. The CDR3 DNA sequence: TGTGCCATCTCAGGCGGATTGGTTGCAGATACGCAGTATTTT.

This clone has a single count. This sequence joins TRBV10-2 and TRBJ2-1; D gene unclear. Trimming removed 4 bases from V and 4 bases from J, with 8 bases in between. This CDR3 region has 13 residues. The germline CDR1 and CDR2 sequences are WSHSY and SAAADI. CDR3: CASSVTEYNEQFF. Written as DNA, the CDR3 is TGCGCCAGCAGTGTGACTGAATACAATGAGCAGTTCTTC.

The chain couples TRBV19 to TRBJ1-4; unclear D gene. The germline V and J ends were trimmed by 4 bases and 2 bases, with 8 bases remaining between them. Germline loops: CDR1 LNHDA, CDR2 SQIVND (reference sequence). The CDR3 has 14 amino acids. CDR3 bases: TGTGCCAGTAGTAGGACTCAGACTAATGAAAAACTGTTTTTT. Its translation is CASSRTQTNEKLFF.

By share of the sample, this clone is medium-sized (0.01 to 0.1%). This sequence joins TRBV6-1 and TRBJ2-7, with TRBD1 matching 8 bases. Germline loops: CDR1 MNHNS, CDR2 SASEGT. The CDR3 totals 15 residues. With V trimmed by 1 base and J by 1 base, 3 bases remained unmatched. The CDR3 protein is CASSEGTGYSYEQYF. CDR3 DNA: TGTGCCAGCAGTGAAGGGACAGGGTATTCCTACGAGCAGTACTTC.

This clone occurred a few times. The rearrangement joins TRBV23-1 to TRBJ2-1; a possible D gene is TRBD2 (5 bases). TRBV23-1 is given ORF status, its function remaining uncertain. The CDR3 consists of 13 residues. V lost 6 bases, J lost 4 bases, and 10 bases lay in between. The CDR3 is CASSLEAYNEQFF. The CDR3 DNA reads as TGCGCCAGCAGCTTGGAGGCGTACAATGAGCAGTTCTTC.

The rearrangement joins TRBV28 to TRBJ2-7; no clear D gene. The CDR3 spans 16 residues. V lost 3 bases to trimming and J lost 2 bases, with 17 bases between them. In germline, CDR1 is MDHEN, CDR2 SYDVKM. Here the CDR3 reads CASSLGLRILTYEQYF. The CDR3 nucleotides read TGTGCCAGCAGTTTGGGTCTGCGGATCCTAACCTACGAGCAGTACTTC.

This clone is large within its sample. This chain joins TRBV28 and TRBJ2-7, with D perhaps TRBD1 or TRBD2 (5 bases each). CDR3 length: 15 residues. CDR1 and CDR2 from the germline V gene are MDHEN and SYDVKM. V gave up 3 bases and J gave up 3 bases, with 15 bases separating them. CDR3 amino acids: CASSFPRGLSYEQYF. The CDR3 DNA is TGTGCCAGCAGTTTTCCGAGGGGTCTTAGCTACGAGCAGTACTTC.

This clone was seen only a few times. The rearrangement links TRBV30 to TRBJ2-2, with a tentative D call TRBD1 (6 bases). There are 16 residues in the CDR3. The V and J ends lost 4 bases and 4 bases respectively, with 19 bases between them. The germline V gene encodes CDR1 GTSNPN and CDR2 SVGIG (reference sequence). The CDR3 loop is CAWKKGPTGTTGELFF. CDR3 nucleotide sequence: TGTGCCTGGAAGAAAGGCCCCACAGGGACCACCGGGGAGCTGTTTTTT.

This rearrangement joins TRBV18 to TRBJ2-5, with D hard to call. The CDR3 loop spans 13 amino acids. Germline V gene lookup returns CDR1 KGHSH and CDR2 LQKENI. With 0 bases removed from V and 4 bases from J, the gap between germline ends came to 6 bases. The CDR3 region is CASSPPIGETQYF. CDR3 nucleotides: TGTGCCAGCTCACCACCTATTGGAGAGACCCAGTACTTC.